The rows below give T cell receptor beta chains drawn from one sample of a study of T cell repertoires in cytomegalovirus infection. TCRdb used MiXCR to reprocess the reads, holding one entry per CDR3 protein. The table shows hundreds of thousands of distinct CDR3 sequences, with approximately 32% occurring only once. No antigen has been identified for these receptors. The source material was cultured CD8+ T cells from PBMCs, sampled from culture after CMV antigen stimulation. Source of these receptors: a human donor in good health (CMV status not recorded). Some clones in this sample may be carry-over from other donors' samples. CDR3s include the opening cysteine and the closing phenylalanine or tryptophan. A D gene is named only where the DNA matches it firmly. Clone size is stated in some rows and not others, as once, few, many or a class when expanded.

V gene	J gene	clone size	D gene	CDR3 DNA	CDR3 protein
TRBV7-9	TRBJ2-1	.	.	TGTGCCAGCAACCCGGACTCCGCCCCGTTCAATGAGCAGTTCTTC	CASNPDSAPFNEQFF
TRBV4-1	TRBJ2-4	many	.	TGCGCCAGCAGCCAAGATTTAGGCCCCCGCAGGGTGGGCAAAAACATTCAGTACTTC	CASSQDLGPRRVGKNIQYF
TRBV7-2	TRBJ2-5	.	.	TGTGCCAGCAGCTCGACTAGCGAGGGGGCTAGAGAGACCCAGTACTTC	CASSSTSEGARETQYF
TRBV7-9	TRBJ2-3	few	TRBD1	TGTGCCAGCAGCTTAGCAGGACAGGGGGCTAGCACAGATACGCAGTATTTT	CASSLAGQGASTDTQYF
TRBV27	TRBJ1-6	.	TRBD1	TGTGCCAGCAGTCGACCTGGGACAGGGATAACGGCCTATAATTCACCCCTCCACTTT	CASSRPGTGITAYNSPLHF
TRBV12-5	TRBJ1-2	.	.	TGTGCTAGTGGTTTGGGACGTTATGGCTACACCTTC	CASGLGRYGYTF
TRBV9	TRBJ1-6	.	.	TGTGCCAGCAGCGCCGTCTATAATTCACCCATCCACTTT	CASSAVYNSPIHF
TRBV28	TRBJ2-1	.	.	TGTGCCAGCTCTCTAGGGGACGGAGGGAGCAATGAGCAGTTCTTC	CASSLGDGGSNEQFF
TRBV6-2/TRBV6-3	TRBJ2-2	.	.	TGTGCCAGCAGTTTAACAGGGAGGCACACCGGGGAGCTGTTTTTT	CASSLTGRHTGELFF
TRBV7-6	TRBJ2-7	many	.	TGTGCCAGCAGCGCTAGTCCAGTCTACGAGCAGTACTTC	CASSASPVYEQYF
TRBV24-1	TRBJ2-1	.	TRBD1	TGTGCCACTTCACAGGGGTCATTCGATGAGCAGTTCTTC	CATSQGSFDEQFF
TRBV9	TRBJ2-1	.	TRBD1	TGTGCCAGCAGCGTTACCGACAGGGGGCCTTACAATGAGCAGTTCTTC	CASSVTDRGPYNEQFF
TRBV20-1	TRBJ1-5	.	.	TGCAGTGCCCCCCCTCTTGGTATCAATCAGCCCCAGCATTTT	CSAPPLGINQPQHF
TRBV2	TRBJ2-1	.	TRBD2	TGTGCCAGCAGTGGGGAGGGGACTAGCGGGTACAATGAGCAGTTCTTC	CASSGEGTSGYNEQFF
TRBV14	TRBJ2-2	few	.	TGTGCCAGCAGCCCCTTTCGAATACGGAACACCGGGGAGCTGTTTTTT	CASSPFRIRNTGELFF
TRBV7-9	TRBJ1-2	many	TRBD1	TGTGCCAGCAGCGTCCGGGACAGGGACGACTATGGCTACACCTTC	CASSVRDRDDYGYTF
TRBV6-1	TRBJ1-5	few	.	TGTGCCAGCAGCGTCGGGTCCTGGGGCCAGCCCCAGCATTTT	CASSVGSWGQPQHF
TRBV12-5	TRBJ2-5	.	.	TGTGCTAGTGGTTTCCAGGGCCAAGAGACCCAGTACTTC	CASGFQGQETQYF
TRBV12-3/TRBV12-4	TRBJ2-7	.	TRBD2	TGTGCCAGCAGTTTCGGCGGGGGGGTCTCCTACGAGCAGTACTTC	CASSFGGGVSYEQYF
TRBV6-6	TRBJ2-1	.	.	TGTGCCAGCAGTTACTCGATGGCACAGCCCTACAATGAGCAGTTCTTC	CASSYSMAQPYNEQFF
TRBV7-9	TRBJ1-4	few	.	TGTGCCAGCAGCTTAGGTGGGCAAAAACTGTTTTTT	CASSLGGQKLFF
TRBV6-2/TRBV6-3	TRBJ2-1	.	TRBD1	TGTGCCAGCACTCCTCTCCGGGACAGGATCCACAATGAGCAGTTCTTC	CASTPLRDRIHNEQFF
TRBV25-1	TRBJ1-4	few	TRBD1	TGTGCCAGCAGTGAACGGGGCAGGGGGTGGGAAAAACTGTTTTTT	CASSERGRGWEKLFF
TRBV28	TRBJ2-4	few	TRBD2	TGTGCCAGCAGTTTATACCCGGGGGGGACAAAAGAAGCCAAAAACATTCAGTACTTC	CASSLYPGGTKEAKNIQYF
TRBV19	TRBJ2-1	few	.	TGTGCCAGTAGTATATTTGGCAGGGCCTCCTACAATGAGCAGTTCTTC	CASSIFGRASYNEQFF
TRBV7-9	TRBJ2-5	.	TRBD2	TGTGCCAGCAGCTTTCGCAGCGGGGGGCAAGATCAAGAGACCCAGTACTTC	CASSFRSGGQDQETQYF
TRBV6-6	TRBJ2-1	.	.	TGTGCCAGCCTCTTTCTTGGCGGGGCAATATACAATGAGCAGTTCTTC	CASLFLGGAIYNEQFF
TRBV19	TRBJ1-5	.	.	TGTGCCAGTAGTATAAATGGGGGGGCATTCAATCAGCCCCAGCATTTT	CASSINGGAFNQPQHF
TRBV7-6	TRBJ2-3	many	.	TGTGCCAGCAGCTTCATGTCCAGTAGCGGACCAGATACGCAGTATTTT	CASSFMSSSGPDTQYF
TRBV12-3/TRBV12-4	TRBJ2-3	.	TRBD2	TGTGCCAGCACCGGGACTAGCCAATTCACAGATACGCAGTATTTT	CASTGTSQFTDTQYF
TRBV6-8	TRBJ1-1	.	.	TGTGCCAGCAGATCCGGAGGTCTGACTGAAGCTTTCTTT	CASRSGGLTEAFF
TRBV6-5	TRBJ2-1	.	.	TGTGCCAGCAGTTATTCCCCCGGGGCTACCACCTCCTACAATGAGCAGTTCTTC	CASSYSPGATTSYNEQFF
TRBV7-9	TRBJ1-5	.	.	TGTGCCAGCAGCTTAGGGGTGGGGACACAGCATTTT	CASSLGVGTQHF
TRBV12-5	TRBJ1-1	.	.	TGTGCTAGTGGTTTGGTACTAGAACAGCCTTATTCGAACACTGAAGCTTTCTTT	CASGLVLEQPYSNTEAFF
TRBV12-3/TRBV12-4	TRBJ2-3	.	.	TGTGCCAGCAGGCGTTTGGGGGCAGATACGCAGTATTTT	CASRRLGADTQYF
TRBV7-8	TRBJ1-3	.	.	TGTGCCAGCAGCTTAGGGGCAGGACACTCTGGAAACACCATATATTTT	CASSLGAGHSGNTIYF
TRBV20-1	TRBJ2-2	few	TRBD1	TGCAGTGCTTATCCGGACAGGGGGTTTTCCGGGGAGCTGTTTTTT	CSAYPDRGFSGELFF
TRBV10-3	TRBJ2-1	.	TRBD2	TGTGCCATCAGTGAGTTCGCTAGCGGGGCCCACAATGAGCAGTTCTTC	CAISEFASGAHNEQFF
TRBV9	TRBJ2-3	.	TRBD2	TGTGCCAGCAGCGTAGGCTTCGGGACTAGCTTGGGCACAGATACGCAGTATTTT	CASSVGFGTSLGTDTQYF
TRBV7-9	TRBJ1-4	many	.	TGTGCCAGCAGCTTCTCTTTTGAGGCCAGACAAAATGAAAAACTGTTTTTT	CASSFSFEARQNEKLFF
TRBV2	TRBJ2-4	.	.	TGTGCCAGCGGGGGGCGCTCAAACATTCAGTACTTC	CASGGRSNIQYF
TRBV12-3/TRBV12-4	TRBJ2-3	few	TRBD2	TGTGCCAGCAGTTTAGAACTAGCGAGAGATACGCAGTATTTT	CASSLELARDTQYF
TRBV4-2	TRBJ2-7	.	.	TGTGCCAGCAGCCAAGTTGGGCGCGAGCAGTACTTC	CASSQVGREQYF
TRBV20-1	TRBJ2-1	.	.	TGCAGTGCTAGAGACCAACAGAACAATGAGCAGTTCTTC	CSARDQQNNEQFF
TRBV5-4	TRBJ2-7	many	.	TGTGCCAGCAGCTTGGAATTAACAGCCTACGAGCAGTACTTC	CASSLELTAYEQYF
TRBV28	TRBJ2-3	.	.	TGTGCCAGCAGCTCAGGGGATTTAACGCAGTATTTT	CASSSGDLTQYF
TRBV12-3/TRBV12-4	TRBJ1-1	.	.	TGTGCCAGCAGTCCACTCCGGGGAATGAACACTGAAGCTTTCTTT	CASSPLRGMNTEAFF
TRBV7-9	TRBJ1-1	many	TRBD1	TGTGCCAGCAGCCTGAGGGACAGGGGAGCTTTCTTT	CASSLRDRGAFF
TRBV4-3	TRBJ1-6	.	.	TGCGCCAGCAGCCAAGACAGGGCAGCTAATTCACCCCTCCACTTT	CASSQDRAANSPLHF
TRBV10-2	TRBJ1-1	.	.	TGCGCCAGCAGACGGCGGGGGTACACTGAAGCTTTCTTT	CASRRRGYTEAFF
TRBV7-9	TRBJ1-1	few	.	TGTGCCAGCAGCTTCATAGGGCTGTCATTTTCTGAAGCTTTCTTT	CASSFIGLSFSEAFF
TRBV24-1	TRBJ2-3	.	TRBD2	TGTGCCACCAGTGATTCTACTAGCGGGGGGGCGACAGATACGCAGTATTTT	CATSDSTSGGATDTQYF
TRBV7-8	TRBJ2-3	many	.	TGTGCCAGCAGCTTAATTGGGGCAGCTAGCACAGATACGCAGTATTTT	CASSLIGAASTDTQYF
TRBV7-6	TRBJ1-6	.	.	TGTACCAGCAGCTTAGGCAGGGGTTTGCATTCACCCCTCCACTTT	CTSSLGRGLHSPLHF